This T cell receptor (beta chain) was captured by sequencing in a study of identical twins. Using its own MiXCR run on the 5' RACE reads, TCRdb lists one record per CDR3 protein. The sample holds 450,000 to 500,000 distinct CDR3 sequences; 14% are singletons and the top ten take around 0.98%. Study-wide findings and caveats: Analyses based on zero insertions could be partly confounded by invariant MAIT and iNKT cells.

This clonotype was counted many times. The antigen is not known. The same sample was also studied in work on yellow fever vaccine responses in identical twins.

The receptor was derived from a woman aged 18 to 35 in good health. The sequenced sample consisted of CD4+ T cells sorted from blood.

CDR3 nucleotides: TGTGCCAGCAAGAGGGGCCCGAACACCGGGGAGCTGTTTTTT. Its translation: CASKRGPNTGELFF. The chain recombines TRBV27 with TRBJ2-2; D possibly uses TRBD1 or TRBD2 (5 bases each). This CDR3 contains 14 residues. The V gene's germline CDR1 is MNHEY and CDR2 SMNVEV (reference sequence). The V and J ends lost 7 bases and 0 bases respectively, with 9 bases between them.